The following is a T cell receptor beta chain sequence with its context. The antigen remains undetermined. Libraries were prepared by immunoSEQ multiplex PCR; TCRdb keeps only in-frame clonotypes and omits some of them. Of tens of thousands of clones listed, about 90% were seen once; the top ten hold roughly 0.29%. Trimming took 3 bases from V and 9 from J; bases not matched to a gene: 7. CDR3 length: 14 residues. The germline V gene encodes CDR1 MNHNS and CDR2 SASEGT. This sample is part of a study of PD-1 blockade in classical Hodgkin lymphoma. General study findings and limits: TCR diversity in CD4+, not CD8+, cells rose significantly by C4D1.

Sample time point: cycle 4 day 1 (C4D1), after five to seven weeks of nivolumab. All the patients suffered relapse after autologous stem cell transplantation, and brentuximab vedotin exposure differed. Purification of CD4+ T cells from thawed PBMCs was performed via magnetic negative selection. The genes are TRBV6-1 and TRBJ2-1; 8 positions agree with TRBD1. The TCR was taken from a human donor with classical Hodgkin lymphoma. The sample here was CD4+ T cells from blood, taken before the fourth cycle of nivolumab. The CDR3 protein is CASSDRTGWSEQFF. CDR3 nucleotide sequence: TGTGCCAGCAGTGACCGGACAGGGTGGAGTGAGCAGTTCTTC.